This is a list of T cell receptor beta chains from one sample in a study of beta chain features in type 1 diabetes. This table comes from immunoSEQ multiplex PCR, and its TCRdb copy is limited to in-frame clones, with some not included. The sample shows more than 550,000 clones, roughly 13% of them seen only once. The sample taken for sequencing was naive CD4+ T cells from blood. Receptors were obtained from a man between 18 and 35 years old with type 1 diabetes. Both conserved end residues are part of each CDR3. Fields, in order: V gene, clone size, J gene, D gene, CDR3 DNA, CDR3 protein. D genes are given only for firm matches. Size is stated for part of the rows, as once, few or many counts, or as a class when the clone is expanded.

v_gene: TRBV9
abundance: NA
j_gene: TRBJ2-7
d_gene: TRBD1
CDR3nt: TGTGCCAGCAGCGTAGGGGACAGGGTAAACGAGCAGTACTTC
CDR3aa: CASSVGDRVNEQYF

v_gene: TRBV5-1
abundance: few
j_gene: TRBJ2-5
d_gene: NA
CDR3nt: TGCGCCAGCAGCTTGGAAGGGCCCTCGCTTGGTACCCAGTACTTC
CDR3aa: CASSLEGPSLGTQYF

v_gene: TRBV9
abundance: NA
j_gene: TRBJ2-1
d_gene: TRBD2
CDR3nt: TGTGCCAGCAGCGTAGCGCGGACTAGCTCCTACAATGAGCAGTTCTTC
CDR3aa: CASSVARTSSYNEQFF

v_gene: TRBV6-5
abundance: NA
j_gene: TRBJ2-7
d_gene: NA
CDR3nt: TGTGCCAGCAGGGATTCTGGGACTTTCTCCTACGAGCAGTACTTC
CDR3aa: CASRDSGTFSYEQYF

v_gene: TRBV4-3
abundance: NA
j_gene: TRBJ2-2
d_gene: NA
CDR3nt: TGCGCCAGCAGCCGGGAGACGATCACCGGGGAGCTGTTTTTT
CDR3aa: CASSRETITGELFF

v_gene: TRBV7-2
abundance: NA
j_gene: TRBJ2-3
d_gene: NA
CDR3nt: TGTGCCAGCAGCTTAGGGGGGAGATACACAGATACGCAGTATTTT
CDR3aa: CASSLGGRYTDTQYF

v_gene: TRBV7-9
abundance: NA
j_gene: TRBJ2-3
d_gene: NA
CDR3nt: TGTGCCAGCAGCTTAGGATCAGGGTCAGATACGCAGTATTTT
CDR3aa: CASSLGSGSDTQYF

v_gene: TRBV7-9
abundance: once
j_gene: TRBJ1-6
d_gene: NA
CDR3nt: TGTGCCAGCACCTTGGGGGAGAGGTTCAATTCACCCCTCCACTTT
CDR3aa: CASTLGERFNSPLHF

v_gene: TRBV4-3
abundance: NA
j_gene: TRBJ1-5
d_gene: NA
CDR3nt: TGCGCCAGCAGCCAAATAAGGGGAGACCAGCCCCAGCATTTT
CDR3aa: CASSQIRGDQPQHF

v_gene: TRBV2
abundance: few
j_gene: TRBJ2-6
d_gene: TRBD1
CDR3nt: TGTGCCAGCAAAACAGGGACAGACTCTGGGGCCAACGTCCTGACTTTC
CDR3aa: CASKTGTDSGANVLTF

v_gene: TRBV6-5
abundance: NA
j_gene: TRBJ1-6
d_gene: NA
CDR3nt: TGTGCCAGCAGCCCCCGCTCAGAGAGTTCACCCCTCCACTTT
CDR3aa: CASSPRSESSPLHF

v_gene: TRBV7-9
abundance: NA
j_gene: TRBJ2-4
d_gene: TRBD2
CDR3nt: TGTGCCAGCAGCTTAGGTCGAGGGGAGGGTTTGGACATTCAGTACTTC
CDR3aa: CASSLGRGEGLDIQYF

v_gene: TRBV4-1
abundance: few
j_gene: TRBJ2-4
d_gene: NA
CDR3nt: TGCGCCAGCAGCCCGAGCCCACTTTCGGACGGCTGGGGGAGCATTCAGTACTTC
CDR3aa: CASSPSPLSDGWGSIQYF

v_gene: TRBV30
abundance: few
j_gene: TRBJ2-7
d_gene: NA
CDR3nt: TGTGCCTGGAACCGGGACAACTACGAGCAGTACTTC
CDR3aa: CAWNRDNYEQYF

v_gene: TRBV7-3
abundance: NA
j_gene: TRBJ2-1
d_gene: NA
CDR3nt: TGTGCCAGCAGTAATCTTTACGGGGGTTACAATGAGCAGTTCTTC
CDR3aa: CASSNLYGGYNEQFF

v_gene: TRBV9
abundance: few
j_gene: TRBJ1-2
d_gene: NA
CDR3nt: TGTGCCAGCAGCGTAATGAACGGCAACTATGGCTACACCTTC
CDR3aa: CASSVMNGNYGYTF

v_gene: TRBV7-2
abundance: NA
j_gene: TRBJ1-3
d_gene: NA
CDR3nt: TGTGCCAGCAGCTCTTACGAGGGTGCTGGAAACACCATATATTTT
CDR3aa: CASSSYEGAGNTIYF

v_gene: TRBV11-3
abundance: NA
j_gene: TRBJ2-3
d_gene: TRBD1
CDR3nt: TGTGCCAGCAGCTTCGGACAGGGCCCCGATACGCAGTATTTT
CDR3aa: CASSFGQGPDTQYF

v_gene: TRBV7-9
abundance: NA
j_gene: TRBJ1-1
d_gene: NA
CDR3nt: TGTGCCAGCAGCTTAGCCGAGAACACTGAAGCTTTCTTT
CDR3aa: CASSLAENTEAFF

v_gene: TRBV7-9
abundance: NA
j_gene: TRBJ1-2
d_gene: NA
CDR3nt: TGTGCCAGCAGCAGGGATGTCTATGGCTACACCTTC
CDR3aa: CASSRDVYGYTF

v_gene: TRBV6-5
abundance: few
j_gene: TRBJ2-7
d_gene: NA
CDR3nt: TGTGCCACTTCGACCGGGGTTGCGCGGGAGCAGTACTTC
CDR3aa: CATSTGVAREQYF

v_gene: TRBV29-1
abundance: NA
j_gene: TRBJ1-2
d_gene: NA
CDR3nt: TGCAGCGTGGGTACAGGGAGGAGTTATGGCTACACCTTC
CDR3aa: CSVGTGRSYGYTF

v_gene: TRBV10-3
abundance: few
j_gene: TRBJ1-5
d_gene: TRBD1
CDR3nt: TGTGCCATCAGTCGACAGGGGATCAATCAGCCCCAGCATTTT
CDR3aa: CAISRQGINQPQHF

v_gene: TRBV7-2
abundance: once
j_gene: TRBJ2-2
d_gene: NA
CDR3nt: TGTGCCAGCAGCTTAGATCAAGAAGGTTTGGAGCTGTTTTTT
CDR3aa: CASSLDQEGLELFF

v_gene: TRBV7-2
abundance: NA
j_gene: TRBJ2-3
d_gene: NA
CDR3nt: TGTGCCAGCAGCTTATGGCCAGGGACAGATACGCAGTATTTT
CDR3aa: CASSLWPGTDTQYF

v_gene: TRBV29-1
abundance: few
j_gene: TRBJ2-1
d_gene: NA
CDR3nt: TGCAGCGTTGAAGTGTTAGGGCTGGGCGGTTACAATGAGCAGTTCTTC
CDR3aa: CSVEVLGLGGYNEQFF

v_gene: TRBV7-3
abundance: NA
j_gene: TRBJ1-1
d_gene: NA
CDR3nt: TGTGCCAGCAGCTTAAGCCCAGAAACTGAAGCTTTCTTT
CDR3aa: CASSLSPETEAFF

v_gene: TRBV9
abundance: few
j_gene: TRBJ2-5
d_gene: TRBD2
CDR3nt: TGTGCCAGCAGCTTTCGACCGCGCGGGAGGGCTCTAGGGAAAGAGACCCAGTACTTC
CDR3aa: CASSFRPRGRALGKETQYF

v_gene: TRBV5-1
abundance: NA
j_gene: TRBJ1-1
d_gene: NA
CDR3nt: TGCGCCAGCAGCTTGGGGGCCGCCGGCACTGAAGCTTTCTTT
CDR3aa: CASSLGAAGTEAFF

v_gene: TRBV7-9
abundance: few
j_gene: TRBJ1-1
d_gene: NA
CDR3nt: TGTGCCAGCAGTCAAAGGGTGGGGAACACTGAAGCTTTCTTT
CDR3aa: CASSQRVGNTEAFF

v_gene: TRBV21-1
abundance: NA
j_gene: TRBJ2-7
d_gene: NA
CDR3nt: TGTGCCAGCAGGCAAGGGACTAGCGGGAGGACCGCCGGGGAGCAGTACTTC
CDR3aa: CASRQGTSGRTAGEQYF

v_gene: TRBV29-1
abundance: NA
j_gene: TRBJ1-2
d_gene: TRBD1
CDR3nt: TGCAGCGTTGAGACAGGGGGGAACTTAAACTATGGCTACACCTTC
CDR3aa: CSVETGGNLNYGYTF

v_gene: TRBV28
abundance: few
j_gene: TRBJ2-4
d_gene: NA
CDR3nt: TGTGCCAGCAGTTTAGAGGCAATTCAGTACTTC
CDR3aa: CASSLEAIQYF

v_gene: TRBV9
abundance: NA
j_gene: TRBJ2-7
d_gene: NA
CDR3nt: TGTGCCAGCAGCGCCCAAAGGGGGGAGCAGTACTTC
CDR3aa: CASSAQRGEQYF

v_gene: TRBV11-2
abundance: NA
j_gene: TRBJ1-2
d_gene: TRBD1
CDR3nt: TGTGCCAGCAGCAACGGGGGACAGTTAGGTGGCTACACCTTC
CDR3aa: CASSNGGQLGGYTF

v_gene: TRBV18
abundance: few
j_gene: TRBJ2-7
d_gene: TRBD1
CDR3nt: TGTGCCAGCTCGCCCTCCGGGACAGCGAGCTCCTACGAGCAGTACTTC
CDR3aa: CASSPSGTASSYEQYF

v_gene: TRBV7-6
abundance: NA
j_gene: TRBJ2-2
d_gene: NA
CDR3nt: TGTGCCAGCAGGAAAGACAGCCATTCCACCGGGGAGCTGTTTTTT
CDR3aa: CASRKDSHSTGELFF

v_gene: TRBV11-2
abundance: NA
j_gene: TRBJ1-2
d_gene: NA
CDR3nt: TGTGCCAGCAGCTTACGATCTGGGTTTTATGGCTACACCTTC
CDR3aa: CASSLRSGFYGYTF

v_gene: TRBV7-2
abundance: few
j_gene: TRBJ2-7
d_gene: NA
CDR3nt: TGTGCCAGCAGCTTAGTCGGGGGCTACGAGCAGTACTTC
CDR3aa: CASSLVGGYEQYF

v_gene: TRBV6-5
abundance: few
j_gene: TRBJ2-7
d_gene: NA
CDR3nt: TGTGCCAGCAGAAAAGGACAGTTGAGCTCCTACGAGCAGTACTTC
CDR3aa: CASRKGQLSSYEQYF

v_gene: TRBV6-5
abundance: few
j_gene: TRBJ2-2
d_gene: NA
CDR3nt: TGTGCCAGCAGTTTTCGACAGGTCACCGGGGAGCTGTTTTTT
CDR3aa: CASSFRQVTGELFF